A single sample gave rise to the 17 T cell receptor beta chains below, sequenced in a study of blood T cell repertoires in COVID-19. Assay used: immunoSEQ multiplex PCR; TCRdb lists only in-frame clones, some missing. The sample carries around 150,000 clones, 85% recorded once. Specimen: peripheral blood. These receptors all stem from a human donor with acute or convalescent COVID-19. The donor label of this sample is uncertain.

The V call is TRBV11-3, the J call TRBJ1-2; TRBD1 matches at 8 bases. Germline values: CDR1 SGHNT, CDR2 YENEEA. J gave up 3 bases and V 3 bases, and 0 bases lay outside the gene matches. The CDR3 consists of 13 residues. Written as DNA, the CDR3 is TGTGCCAGCAGCTTGGACAGGGACTATGGCTACACCTTC. Translating it yields CASSLDRDYGYTF.

Only one count was recorded for this clone. The identical CDR3 is also encoded by other nucleotide sequences in the sample. The chain combines TRBV11-2 with TRBJ1-1, with a possible D match to TRBD1 (5 bases). Looked up from germline, CDR1 is SGHAT and CDR2 is FQNNGV. The CDR3 extends over 14 amino acids. Trimming cost V 1 base and J 1 base, with 7 bases left between them. The CDR3 DNA reads as TGTGCCAGCAGCTTAGCGGGGGGGAACACTGAAGCTTTCTTT. Translating it yields CASSLAGGNTEAFF. Filled out from reference TRBV11-2 and TRBJ1-1, the complete variable domain reads EAGVAQSPRYKIIEKRQSVAFWCNPISGHATLYWYQQILGQGPKLLIQFQNNGVVDDSQLPKDRFSAERLKGVDSTLKIQPAKLEDSAVYLCASSLAGGNTEAFFGQGTRLTVV.

V usage is TRBV25-1 and J usage is TRBJ2-1, with TRBD2 matching 14 bases. With 4 bases clipped from V and 11 bases from J, the junction kept 4 bases outside the gene matches. CDR3 size: 14 residues. The germline V gene has CDR1 MGHDK and CDR2 SYGVNS. The CDR3 protein is CASSGTSGGIQQFF. DNA for the CDR3: TGTGCCAGCAGTGGGACTAGCGGGGGGATACAGCAGTTCTTC.

The V call is TRBV4-1, the J call TRBJ2-3, with a possible D match to TRBD2 (7 bases). The germline CDR1 and CDR2 sequences are MGHRA and YSYEKL. The V end was cut by 8 bases, the J end by 1 base, with 16 bases between. This CDR3 has 15 amino acids. The CDR3 loop is CASRVGGRGTDTQYF. The CDR3 bases are TGCGCCAGCCGCGTCGGGGGGCGCGGCACAGATACGCAGTATTTT.

CDR3 amino acids: CASSLQGGKGSPLHF. DNA for the CDR3: TGTGCCAGCAGCTTGCAGGGTGGGAAGGGCTCACCCCTCCACTTT. The gene calls are TRBV5-4 and TRBJ1-6; D perhaps matches TRBD1 (5 bases). Trimming cost V 1 base and J 10 bases, with 15 bases left between them. Germline CDR1 reads SGHNT; CDR2 reads YYREEE (reference sequence). The length of the CDR3 is 15 residues. The full variable domain, its missing parts supplied by reference TRBV5-4 and TRBJ1-6, is ETGVTQSPTHLIKTRGQQVTLRCSSQSGHNTVSWYQQALGQGPQFIFQYYREEENGRGNFPPRFSGLQFPNYSSELNVNALELDDSALYLCASSLQGGKGSPLHFGNGTRLTVT.

This clone was recorded only once. The chain joins TRBV28 to TRBJ1-4, with 8 bases that match TRBD1. Germline V gene lookup returns CDR1 MDHEN and CDR2 SYDVKM. The CDR3 has 13 amino acids. V was pared by 6 bases and J by 8 bases, with 5 bases of the junction left unmatched. The CDR3 loop is CASRKTGVEKLFF. CDR3 DNA: TGTGCCAGCAGAAAGACAGGGGTCGAAAAACTGTTTTTT.

The table lists this clone with a few counts. This chain joins TRBV7-8 and TRBJ2-1, with 11 positions matching TRBD1. Germline CDR1 SGHVS, CDR2 FQNEAQ. The CDR3 length is 15 residues. V lost 1 base, J lost 8 bases, and 4 bases stayed unmatched. DNA of the CDR3: TGTGCCAGCAGCTTAGAGGGACAGGGGGGACATGAGCAGTTCTTC. Amino acids: CASSLEGQGGHEQFF.

This chain joins TRBV19 and TRBJ2-7, with D maybe TRBD2 (5 bases). Between the trimmed V and J ends, which lost 3 bases and 0 bases, there was a span of 15 bases. The CDR3 length is 16 residues. Germline assignment: CDR1 LNHDA and CDR2 SQIVND (reference sequence). CDR3 region: CASSMFYAGNSYEQYF. In nucleotides, the CDR3 is TGTGCCAGTAGTATGTTTTACGCGGGCAACTCCTACGAGCAGTACTTC.

The rearrangement joins TRBV28 to TRBJ1-1; 12 nucleotides match TRBD1. CDR3 length: 17 amino acids. Germline CDR1 and CDR2: MDHEN and SYDVKM. The V gene end was trimmed by 6 bases and the J gene end by 2 bases; junction bases not matched to a gene: 10. The CDR3 nucleotides are TGTGCCAGCAGCCTACTTGGGACAGGGGGCCTAAACACTGAAGCTTTCTTT. It specifies CASSLLGTGGLNTEAFF.

This clone was seen just once. The chain employs TRBV7-2 and TRBJ2-1, with D possibly being TRBD2 (5 bases). The CDR3 is made up of 15 amino acids. Germline CDR1 SGHTA, CDR2 FQGNSA. V was clipped by 1 base and J by 4 bases, with 11 bases between them. The CDR3 loop reads CASSLVFRGYNEQFF. DNA of the CDR3: TGTGCCAGCAGCTTAGTATTTAGAGGGTACAATGAGCAGTTCTTC.

J is TRBJ1-1 and V is TRBV27; the match to TRBD1 covers 7 bases. CDR3 length equals 14 residues. Germline-derived CDR1 and CDR2 are MNHEY and SMNVEV (reference sequence). V lost 4 bases to trimming and J lost 7 bases; unmatched junction nucleotides: 9. In DNA form, the CDR3 reads TGTGCCAGCAGTTCGGACAGGCCGGTAGGTGAAGCTTTCTTT. Its protein is CASSSDRPVGEAFF.

The chain recombines TRBV5-1 with TRBJ1-5; TRBD1 aligns across 8 bases. The junction had 2 bases not matched to a gene; V was cut back by 3 bases and J by 0 bases. CDR3 length equals 15 residues. Germline V gene data show CDR1 as SGHRS and CDR2 as YFSETQ. The chain's CDR3 is CASSSTGGSNQPQHF. The CDR3 nucleotides read TGCGCCAGCAGCTCAACAGGGGGTAGCAATCAGCCCCAGCATTTT.

The CDR3 loop is CASSYSRGTIRELFF. In DNA form, the CDR3 reads TGTGCCAGCAGTTACTCAAGGGGCACGATCCGGGAGCTGTTTTTT. This chain connects TRBV6-5 to TRBJ2-2, with D tentatively TRBD1 (5 bases). Per the germline V gene, CDR1 is MNHEY and CDR2 is SVGAGI. The CDR3 is made up of 15 amino acids. Trimming left V 0 bases short and J 9 bases short, with 14 bases between.

Here the CDR3 reads CASSEFTGQGANEQFF. CDR3 nucleotide sequence: TGTGCCAGCAGTGAATTTACGGGACAGGGGGCCAATGAGCAGTTCTTC. V usage is TRBV25-1 and J usage is TRBJ2-1, with 12 bases that match TRBD1. The CDR3 is made up of 16 amino acids. Losses at the gene ends were 1 base for V and 6 bases for J; bases not matched to a gene: 4. Germline CDR1 and CDR2: MGHDK and SYGVNS.

This clone occurred once. V usage is TRBV7-7 and J usage is TRBJ2-7; 7 nucleotides agree with TRBD2. The CDR3 runs to 17 residues. Trimming removed 5 bases from V and 2 bases from J; junction bases left unmatched: 15. Germline-derived CDR1 and CDR2 are SSHAT and FNYEAQ (reference sequence). In DNA, the CDR3 is TGTGCCAGCAGCCACTGCCCATGGACTAGTCGCGCCTACGAGCAGTACTTC. Its protein product is CASSHCPWTSRAYEQYF. The entire variable domain, with the rest obtained from reference TRBV7-7 and TRBJ2-7, is as follows: GAGVSQSPRYKVTKRGQDVTLRCDPISSHATLYWYQQALGQGPEFLTYFNYEAQPDKSGLPSDRFSAERPEGSISTLTIQRTEQRDSAMYRCASSHCPWTSRAYEQYFGPGTRLTVT.

The chain joins TRBV3-1 (or the pseudogene TRBV3-2) to TRBJ1-3; a weak D match, TRBD1 (6 bases). The germline V gene has CDR1 LGHDT and CDR2 YNNKEL (reference sequence). V was shortened by 0 bases and J by 10 bases, with 16 bases between the two germline ends. The CDR3 sequence is 15 residues long. The CDR3 loop is CASSQEGGLGGTIYF. CDR3 nucleotides: TGTGCCAGCAGCCAAGAAGGGGGTCTTGGCGGGACCATATATTTT.

The chain employs TRBV11-2 and TRBJ1-3; no firm D call. This CDR3 region has 14 residues. The V end was cut by 5 bases, the J end by 3 bases, with 11 bases between. Looked up from germline, CDR1 is SGHAT and CDR2 is FQNNGV. CDR3 protein: CASSASLSGNTIYF. In DNA, the CDR3 is TGTGCCAGCAGCGCGTCCTTAAGTGGAAACACCATATATTTT.